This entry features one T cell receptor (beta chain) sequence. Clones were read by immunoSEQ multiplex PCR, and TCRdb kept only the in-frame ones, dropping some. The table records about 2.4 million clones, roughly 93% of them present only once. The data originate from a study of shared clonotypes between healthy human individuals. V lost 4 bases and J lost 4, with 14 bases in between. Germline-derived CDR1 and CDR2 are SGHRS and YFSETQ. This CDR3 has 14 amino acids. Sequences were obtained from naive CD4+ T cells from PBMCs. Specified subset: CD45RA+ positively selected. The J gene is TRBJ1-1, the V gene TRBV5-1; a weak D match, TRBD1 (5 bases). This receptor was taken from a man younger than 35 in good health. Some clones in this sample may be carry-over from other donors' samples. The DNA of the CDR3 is TGCGCCAGCAGCGATGTGGGGGGATCCACTGAAGCTTTCTTT. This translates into CASSDVGGSTEAFF.